This T cell receptor beta chain appears in the sequencing data of a study of blood T cell repertoires in COVID-19. About the research overall: The United States, Italy and Spain were the sources of the acute and convalescent COVID-19 samples. PBMCs, B-cell-depleted T cells, or T cells provided the cDNA or gDNA that made up the material.

In the study's own analysis: Reference gene primer amplification in the assay estimated nucleated cell counts. Sequencing was performed with immunoSEQ multiplex PCR; in TCRdb, only in-frame clones are kept and a portion is missing. That table furnishes V, J and clone size, whereas the DNA furnished D and trimming. The sample yields 150,000 or so clones, 82% seen once. Residents of 20 to 25 US areas, aged roughly 18 to 95 years, made up the participants. CDR3 length equals 15 residues. Germline V lookup: CDR1 SNHLY, CDR2 FYNNEI. V was clipped by 3 bases and J by 1 base, with 10 bases between them. The V and J genes are TRBV2 and TRBJ1-5, with D unclear. This TCR derives from a man aged 60 to 75 who had recovered from COVID-19. The sequenced sample consisted of PBMCs or T cells enriched from blood (not recorded which). The CDR3 loop is CASSDSTSSNQPQHF. CDR3 nucleotide sequence: TGTGCCAGCAGTGATTCGACAAGCAGCAATCAGCCCCAGCATTTT.